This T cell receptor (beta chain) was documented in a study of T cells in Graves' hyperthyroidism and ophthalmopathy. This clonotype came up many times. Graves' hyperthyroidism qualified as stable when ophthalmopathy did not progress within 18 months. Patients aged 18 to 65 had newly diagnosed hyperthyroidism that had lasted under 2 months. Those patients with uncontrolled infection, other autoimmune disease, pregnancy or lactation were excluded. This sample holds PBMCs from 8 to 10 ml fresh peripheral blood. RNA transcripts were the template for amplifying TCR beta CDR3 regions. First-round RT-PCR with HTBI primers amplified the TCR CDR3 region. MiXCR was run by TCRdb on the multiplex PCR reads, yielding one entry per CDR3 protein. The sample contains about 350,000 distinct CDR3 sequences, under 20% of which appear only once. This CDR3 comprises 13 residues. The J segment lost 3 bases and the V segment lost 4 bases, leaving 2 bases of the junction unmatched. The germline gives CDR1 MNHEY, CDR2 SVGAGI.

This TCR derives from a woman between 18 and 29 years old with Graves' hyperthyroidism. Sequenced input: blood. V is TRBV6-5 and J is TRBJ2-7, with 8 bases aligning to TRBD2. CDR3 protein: CASSFRGGYEQYF. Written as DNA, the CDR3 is TGTGCCAGCAGTTTCCGGGGGGGCTACGAGCAGTACTTC.